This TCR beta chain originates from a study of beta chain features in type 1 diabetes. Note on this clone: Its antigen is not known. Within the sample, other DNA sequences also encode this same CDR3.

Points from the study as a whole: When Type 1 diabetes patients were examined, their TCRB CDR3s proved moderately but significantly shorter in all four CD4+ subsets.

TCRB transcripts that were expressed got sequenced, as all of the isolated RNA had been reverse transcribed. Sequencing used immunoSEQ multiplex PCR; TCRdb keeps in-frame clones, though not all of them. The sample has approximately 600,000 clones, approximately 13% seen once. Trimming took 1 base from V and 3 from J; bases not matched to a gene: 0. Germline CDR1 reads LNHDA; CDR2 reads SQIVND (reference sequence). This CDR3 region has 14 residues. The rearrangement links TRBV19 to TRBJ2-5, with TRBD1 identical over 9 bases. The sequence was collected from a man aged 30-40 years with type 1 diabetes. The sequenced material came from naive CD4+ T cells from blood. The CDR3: CASSIGQGEETQYF. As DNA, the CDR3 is TGTGCCAGTAGTATAGGACAGGGGGAAGAGACCCAGTACTTC.